One sample yielded the 24 T cell receptor beta chains listed below, sequenced in a study of blood T cell repertoires in COVID-19. Produced via immunoSEQ multiplex PCR; TCRdb's table is partial and in-frame only. The profile shows 200,000 to 250,000 clones, 87% of them singletons. The sample consisted of PBMCs or T cells enriched from blood (not recorded which). The receptor set was obtained from a woman aged 25 to 39 with acute COVID-19.

This chain connects TRBV12-3 or TRBV12-4 to TRBJ2-1, with D possibly TRBD2 on 6 matching bases. Trimming shortened V by 1 base and J by 8 bases, and 6 bases separated the two germline ends. There are 12 residues in the CDR3. CDR3 sequence: CASSLGEDEQFF. As DNA, the CDR3 is TGTGCCAGCAGTTTAGGGGAGGATGAGCAGTTCTTC.

V gene TRBV6-5 combines with J gene TRBJ2-3; 11 nucleotides line up with TRBD2. The CDR3 covers 15 residues. The trim removed 5 bases at V and 2 bases at J, leaving 3 bases unmatched. The V gene's germline CDR1 is MNHEY and CDR2 SVGAGI. CDR3 nucleotides: TGTGCCAGCAGTCAACTAGCGGGGGTCACAGATACGCAGTATTTT. Its protein product is CASSQLAGVTDTQYF.

In its sample, this clone was seen a few times. This sequence joins TRBV2 and TRBJ1-1; 7 bases are shared with TRBD1. This CDR3 comprises 14 residues. V lost 6 bases to trimming and J lost 3 bases; unmatched junction nucleotides: 7. Germline CDR1 reads SNHLY; CDR2 reads FYNNEI. Here the CDR3 reads CASRDREVDTEAFF. The CDR3 bases are TGTGCCAGCAGAGACAGGGAAGTGGACACTGAAGCTTTCTTT.

This sequence joins TRBV7-8 and TRBJ1-1; 8 nucleotides line up with TRBD1. The V gene end was trimmed by 5 bases and the J gene end by 2 bases; junction bases not matched to a gene: 16. Germline lookup yields CDR1 SGHVS and CDR2 FQNEAQ. This CDR3 spans 18 amino acids. Here the CDR3 reads CASSRLPGGGLGNTEAFF. The DNA for the CDR3 is TGTGCCAGCAGCAGGTTACCAGGGGGCGGTTTGGGTAACACTGAAGCTTTCTTT.

The genes are TRBV11-3 and TRBJ2-1; possibly TRBD1 for D (6 bases). Germline V gene sequence: CDR1 SGHNT, CDR2 YENEEA. V lost 4 bases to trimming and J lost 6 bases, with 13 bases between them. The CDR3 runs 14 residues. The CDR3 sequence is CASSWNRVRNEQFF. CDR3 in DNA: TGTGCCAGCAGCTGGAACAGGGTTCGCAATGAGCAGTTCTTC.

The chain combines TRBV5-1 with TRBJ1-1; D is possibly TRBD1 (5 bases). The CDR3 is 16 residues long. The V and J ends lost 4 bases and 1 base respectively, with 17 bases between them. Looked up from germline, CDR1 is SGHRS and CDR2 is YFSETQ. The CDR3 spells CASSRSTDPGNTEAFF. The CDR3 DNA reads as TGCGCCAGCAGCCGGTCGACAGACCCAGGGAACACTGAAGCTTTCTTT.

The gene calls are TRBV29-1 and TRBJ1-1, with D possibly TRBD1 on 6 matching bases. CDR3 length: 15 amino acids. Germline CDR1 and CDR2: SQVTM and ANQGSEA. Trimming left V 3 bases short and J 4 bases short, with 18 bases between. The DNA of the CDR3 is TGCAGCGTTGATGTTGCTGGGGGGGCGGGCACTGAAGCTTTCTTT. Translation gives CSVDVAGGAGTEAFF.

This rearrangement joins TRBV16 to TRBJ1-5, with a possible D match to TRBD1 (5 bases). The V end was cut by 3 bases, the J end by 6 bases, with 18 bases between. Germline V gives CDR1 KGHSY, CDR2 FQNENV. The CDR3 loop spans 16 amino acids. In DNA, the CDR3 is TGTGCCAGCAGCCAGGGAAGGGGCAGGCATAGTCAGCCCCAGCATTTT. Residues: CASSQGRGRHSQPQHF.

CDR3 residues: CASTFDQGEGTQYF. In DNA form, the CDR3 reads TGTGCCAGCACCTTCGACCAAGGAGAGGGTACGCAGTATTTT. The chain employs TRBV2 and TRBJ2-3, with D possibly being TRBD2 (5 bases). The V gene's germline CDR1 is SNHLY and CDR2 FYNNEI. This CDR3 has 14 amino acids. Trimming removed 7 bases from V and 8 bases from J, with 19 bases in between.

The gene calls are TRBV7-2 and TRBJ1-3; weak D call: TRBD1 (6 bases). The V end lost 3 bases, the J end lost 8 bases, and 11 bases lay between the germline ends. The CDR3 is 13 amino acids. Germline V gene lookup returns CDR1 SGHTA and CDR2 FQGNSA. The CDR3 bases are TGTGCCAGCAGCTTGGACAGACGAGACACCATATATTTT. This gives the protein CASSLDRRDTIYF.

The chain couples TRBV14 to TRBJ1-1; D gene unclear. Trimming took 2 bases from V and 5 from J, leaving 9 bases between them. The CDR3 is made up of 13 amino acids. Germline-derived CDR1 and CDR2 are SGHDN and FVKESK. This CDR3 reads CASSQPGWTEAFF. Written as DNA, the CDR3 is TGTGCCAGCAGCCAACCAGGATGGACTGAAGCTTTCTTT.

V and J are TRBV6-5 and TRBJ1-4, with TRBD1 matching over 7 bases. V was clipped by 6 bases and J by 4 bases; unmatched bases: 8. This CDR3 contains 15 residues. Germline CDR1 reads MNHEY; CDR2 reads SVGAGI. The CDR3: CASSSAGTVNEKLFF. CDR3 nucleotides: TGTGCCAGCAGCTCCGCCGGGACAGTTAATGAAAAACTGTTTTTT.

The chain is built from TRBV4-1 and TRBJ1-4, with D tentatively TRBD1 (5 bases). CDR1 MGHRA and CDR2 YSYEKL come from the germline V gene. The germline V and J ends were trimmed by 4 bases and 7 bases, with 25 bases remaining between them. The CDR3 is 18 amino acids. CDR3 in amino acids: CASSRRSGGETLGEKLFF. The CDR3 DNA reads as TGCGCCAGCAGCCGGCGTTCAGGAGGGGAAACCTTGGGTGAAAAACTGTTTTTT.

This clone has a handful of counts. This sequence joins TRBV7-2 and TRBJ1-4; a possible D gene is TRBD1 (5 bases). The length of the CDR3 is 14 residues. V was shortened by 0 bases and J by 7 bases, with 9 bases between the two germline ends. Germline CDR1 is SGHTA and CDR2 is FQGNSA. The CDR3 DNA reads as TGTGCCAGCAGCTTAGCTCAGGGAGGTGAAAAACTGTTTTTT. Its protein is CASSLAQGGEKLFF. Together with reference TRBV7-2 and TRBJ1-4, the CDR3 gives the full variable domain: GAGVSQSPSNKVTEKGKDVELRCDPISGHTALYWYRQSLGQGLEFLIYFQGNSAPDKSGLPSDRFSAERTGGSVSTLTIQRTQQEDSAVYLCASSLAQGGEKLFFGSGTQLSVL.

This clone appeared a few times. This chain links TRBV2 with TRBJ1-2, with 7 bases aligning to TRBD1. Germline CDR1 reads SNHLY; CDR2 reads FYNNEI. With V trimmed by 6 bases and J by 3 bases, 7 bases remained unmatched. This CDR3 region has 14 residues. DNA for the CDR3: TGTGCCAGCAGCGCCGACAGGGTGGACTATGGCTACACCTTC. Protein product: CASSADRVDYGYTF.

The chain is built from TRBV11-3 and TRBJ2-2; no reliable D call. Per germline, CDR1 SGHNT and CDR2 YENEEA. V was clipped by 8 bases and J by 0 bases, with 7 bases between them. The CDR3 contains 13 residues. The CDR3 DNA is TGTGCCAGCGGTACAGCGAACACCGGGGAGCTGTTTTTT. It encodes CASGTANTGELFF.

V and J are TRBV7-8 and TRBJ1-6; a possible D gene is TRBD1 (6 bases). The V gene lost 4 bases and the J gene lost 10 bases, with 11 bases spanning the gap. CDR3 length equals 13 residues. Looked up from germline, CDR1 is SGHVS and CDR2 is FQNEAQ. The CDR3 nucleotides read TGTGCCAGCAGCTGGGGGGGGCAATCACCCCTCCACTTT. Its translation is CASSWGGQSPLHF.

V gene TRBV21-1 combines with J gene TRBJ2-4; TRBD1, the D gene given by the table, was not confirmed from the DNA. TRBV21-1 counts as a pseudogene. The CDR3 runs 16 residues. CDR3 in amino acids: CASSRDRSLAKNIQYF. Written as DNA, the CDR3 is TGTGCCAGCAGCAGGGACAGGTCCTTAGCCAAAAACATTCAGTACTTC.

This chain joins TRBV7-8 and TRBJ1-5; D is undetermined. This CDR3 is built from 15 residues. V lost 1 base, J lost 4 bases, and 11 bases lay in between. CDR1 and CDR2 (germline): SGHVS, FQNEAQ. The CDR3 bases are TGTGCCAGCAGCTTAGGTAGATGGAGGAATCAGCCCCAGCATTTT. It is translated as CASSLGRWRNQPQHF.

This chain connects TRBV7-2 to TRBJ1-4, with 7 bases matching TRBD1. From germline, CDR1 is SGHTA and CDR2 FQGNSA. There are 15 residues in the CDR3. V trimming: 3 bases; J trimming: 2 bases; junction bases outside the gene matches: 3. Written as DNA, the CDR3 is TGTGCCAGCAGCTTCCTCAGGGGGACTAATGAAAAACTGTTTTTT. It yields the protein CASSFLRGTNEKLFF.

In its sample, this clone was seen once. This chain uses TRBV9 with TRBJ1-2, with D tentatively TRBD1 (6 bases). The CDR3 sequence is 13 residues long. With 2 bases removed from V and 4 bases from J, the gap between germline ends came to 9 bases. Germline V gene lookup returns CDR1 SGDLS and CDR2 YYNGEE. CDR3 protein: CASSVTGFYGYTF. CDR3 sequence (DNA): TGTGCCAGCAGCGTTACAGGGTTCTATGGCTACACCTTC.

This sequence joins TRBV12-3 or TRBV12-4 and TRBJ1-2; the match to TRBD1 covers 7 bases. V gave up 4 bases and J gave up 4 bases; unmatched junction bases: 3. The CDR3 is 13 amino acids. Here the CDR3 DNA reads TGTGCCAGCAGTTACGGGACAGCCTATGGCTACACCTTC. This gives the protein CASSYGTAYGYTF.

The chain joins TRBV12-3 or TRBV12-4 to TRBJ1-2; 7 bases are a match to TRBD1. The CDR3 is 13 amino acids. The V and J ends lost 11 bases and 0 bases, in that order; junction bases with no gene match: 6. The CDR3 region is CASKQGTNYGYTF. DNA of the CDR3: TGTGCCTCCAAACAGGGGACTAACTATGGCTACACCTTC.

This sequence joins TRBV2 and TRBJ2-7, with TRBD1 identical over 8 bases. V lost 2 bases, J lost 2 bases, and 5 bases stayed unmatched. Germline CDR1 reads SNHLY; CDR2 reads FYNNEI. The CDR3 is made up of 15 amino acids. The CDR3 coding sequence is TGTGCCAGCAGTGAACAGGGACAGGCTACCTACGAGCAGTACTTC. It yields the protein CASSEQGQATYEQYF.